One sample yielded the 28 T cell receptor beta chains listed below, sequenced in a study of beta chain features in type 1 diabetes (dated by TCRdb to the late 2010s). Broad study findings and their caveats: In all four CD4+ subsets, TCRB CDR3 length was moderately but significantly shorter in type 1 diabetes patients.

The method was the immunoSEQ multiplex PCR assay. The entire isolated RNA was reverse transcribed using the High Capacity cDNA Reverse Transcription Kit, and thus expressed TCRB transcripts were sequenced. The source is immuneACCESS, and TCRdb retained only in-frame sequences with V and J called. Part of the clones is not carried over; for the studies checked, unresolved V genes explain less than half of this, and the remainder is unexplained. Present in this sample are hundreds of thousands of clones, roughly an eighth of which were seen just once. The top ten hold approximately 0.042% of the sample. No antigen has been assigned to these receptors. Material for sequencing was naive CD4+ T cells from blood. This sample's cell subset or site label indicates: true naive CD4+ T cells. These receptors all come from a man younger than 30 with type 1 diabetes.

A few counts support this clone. This sequence joins TRBV2 and TRBJ2-5, with TRBD1 as a possible D gene (6 bases). V gave up 4 bases and J gave up 1 base, with 7 bases separating them. Germline assignment: CDR1 SNHLY and CDR2 FYNNEI. This CDR3 spans 13 amino acids. CDR3 residues: CASSVRGQETQYF. The CDR3 DNA follows: TGTGCCAGCAGTGTCAGGGGCCAAGAGACCCAGTACTTC.

This sequence joins TRBV30 and TRBJ1-2; D not certain. Per the germline V gene, CDR1 is GTSNPN and CDR2 is SVGIG (reference sequence). CDR3 length equals 13 residues. V was pared by 2 bases and J by 5 bases, with 12 bases between. The CDR3 sequence: CAWSSARAYGYTF. CDR3 bases: TGTGCCTGGAGTTCCGCCAGAGCTTATGGCTACACCTTC.

This clone was recorded a few times. This chain links TRBV7-2 with TRBJ2-5; 7 bases map to TRBD2. The germline gives CDR1 SGHTA, CDR2 FQGNSA. Trimming cost V 0 bases and J 14 bases; bases outside gene matches: 3. The CDR3 totals 11 residues. The DNA for the CDR3 is TGTGCCAGCAGCTTAGCAGGGACTATCTACTTC. Translating it yields CASSLAGTIYF.

The J gene is TRBJ2-3, the V gene TRBV11-2; D is uncertain. Germline CDR1 is SGHAT and CDR2 is FQNNGV. Trimming cost V 0 bases and J 2 bases, with 9 bases left between them. The CDR3 sequence is 15 residues long. The CDR3 sequence: CASSLDPGYTDTQYF. The CDR3 nucleotides are TGTGCCAGCAGCTTAGATCCTGGTTACACAGATACGCAGTATTTT.

The CDR3 sequence: CASRPPGGVDTQYF. The CDR3 DNA sequence: TGTGCCAGCAGGCCTCCGGGCGGGGTGGATACGCAGTATTTT. V gene TRBV6-5 combines with J gene TRBJ2-3; weak D call: TRBD2 (6 bases). CDR1 and CDR2 (germline): MNHEY, SVGAGI. The ends were cut back, 6 bases at V and 6 bases at J, with 16 bases in the middle. This CDR3 is 14 amino acids long.

This chain links TRBV15 with TRBJ1-4, with TRBD1 matching over 10 bases. Per germline, CDR1 LNHNV and CDR2 YYDKDF (reference sequence). This CDR3 is built from 16 residues. The J segment lost 6 bases and the V segment lost 0 bases, leaving 4 bases of the junction unmatched. The CDR3 coding sequence is TGTGCCACCAGCAGAGATTCGGGGACAGGGGATGAAAAACTGTTTTTT. Protein sequence: CATSRDSGTGDEKLFF.

This clone came up a few times. The chain employs TRBV7-8 and TRBJ2-7; maybe TRBD2 (5 bases). V lost 5 bases and J lost 8, with 22 bases in between. The CDR3 consists of 15 residues. The germline V gene has CDR1 SGHVS and CDR2 FQNEAQ. The CDR3 DNA follows: TGTGCCAGCAGCCCCGTGCGGGCAGCGTGGGTAAAGCAGTACTTC. This sequence encodes CASSPVRAAWVKQYF.

There are a few counts of this clone. This rearrangement joins TRBV28 to TRBJ1-4; D is possibly TRBD1 (5 bases). Germline-derived CDR1 and CDR2 are MDHEN and SYDVKM. V gave up 2 bases and J gave up 8 bases, with 12 bases separating them. The CDR3 is 14 amino acids. This chain's CDR3 is CASSLQGIGEKLFF. The CDR3 nucleotides are TGTGCCAGCAGTTTACAGGGAATCGGAGAAAAACTGTTTTTT. The variable domain in full, completed from reference TRBV28 and TRBJ1-4, reads DVKVTQSSRYLVKRTGEKVFLECVQDMDHENMFWYRQDPGLGLRLIYFSYDVKMKEKGDIPEGYSVSREKKERFSLILESASTNQTSMYLCASSLQGIGEKLFFGSGTQLSVL.

There are a few counts of this clone. The V and J genes are TRBV6-5 and TRBJ2-3; the D gene is possibly TRBD2 (5 bases). Per germline, CDR1 MNHEY and CDR2 SVGAGI. Trimming left V 0 bases short and J 10 bases short, with 14 bases between. The CDR3 is made up of 14 amino acids. The CDR3 loop is CASSYSPTDLSQYF. CDR3 in DNA: TGTGCCAGCAGTTACTCCCCCACGGACTTGTCGCAGTATTTT.

The chain employs TRBV9 and TRBJ2-3; TRBD2 matches 7 bases. Germline V gene data show CDR1 as SGDLS and CDR2 as YYNGEE. The CDR3 runs 14 residues. V dropped 4 bases and J dropped 1; count of bases not matched to a gene: 3. The CDR3 coding sequence is TGTGCCAGCAGCTCGGGAGGAGGCACAGATACGCAGTATTTT. Residues: CASSSGGGTDTQYF. Using reference TRBV9 and TRBJ2-3 for the parts outside the CDR3, the full variable domain is DSGVTQTPKHLITATGQRVTLRCSPRSGDLSVYWYQQSLDQGLQFLIQYYNGEERAKGNILERFSAQQFPDLHSELNLSSLELGDSALYFCASSSGGGTDTQYFGPGTRLTVL.

This clone was seen more than once but under ten times. Other DNA sequences in this specimen translate into the identical CDR3. This chain links TRBV9 with TRBJ2-3; a weak D match, TRBD1 (5 bases). Trimming removed 0 bases at V and 0 bases at J, with 8 bases between. This CDR3 has 15 residues. CDR1 and CDR2 (germline): SGDLS, YYNGEE. CDR3 sequence (DNA): TGTGCCAGCAGCGTAGGGGGCCTCAGCACAGATACGCAGTATTTT. It specifies CASSVGGLSTDTQYF.

The J gene is TRBJ2-5, the V gene TRBV29-1; 11 bases map to TRBD2. Trimming removed 6 bases from V and 2 bases from J; junction bases left unmatched: 8. The CDR3 sequence is 15 residues long. In germline, CDR1 is SQVTM, CDR2 ANQGSEA. DNA of the CDR3: TGCAGCGTCGCCTCCGTAGCGGGGGGGCAAGAGACCCAGTACTTC. Its translation: CSVASVAGGQETQYF.

This clone was observed a handful of times. The chain is built from TRBV25-1 and TRBJ2-7; D call uncertain. The V gene's germline CDR1 is MGHDK and CDR2 SYGVNS. Trimming took 6 bases from V and 7 from J, leaving 13 bases between them. The CDR3 spans 12 residues. In nucleotides, the CDR3 is TGTGCCAGCAGCGCCCCGGCGCGTGAGCAGTACTTC. Translating it yields CASSAPAREQYF.

This chain joins TRBV5-6 and TRBJ1-2; possible D gene TRBD1, 5 bases. Deletions cut 2 bases from V and 4 bases from J, with 12 bases between. This CDR3 has 14 residues. In germline, CDR1 is SGHDT, CDR2 YYEEEE. CDR3 DNA: TGTGCCAGCAGCTTTTCTCCAGGGACCTATGGCTACACCTTC. This encodes CASSFSPGTYGYTF.

V usage is TRBV29-1 and J usage is TRBJ2-7; 8 bases are shared with TRBD1. Germline CDR1 and CDR2: SQVTM and ANQGSEA. The J segment lost 2 bases and the V segment lost 3 bases, leaving 15 bases of the junction unmatched. This CDR3 has 17 residues. CDR3 bases: TGCAGCGTTGATTATGGACAGGGTCCAACACTCACCTACGAGCAGTACTTC. The encoded protein is CSVDYGQGPTLTYEQYF.

J is TRBJ1-1 and V is TRBV30; no definite D call. The ends were cut back, 6 bases at V and 3 bases at J, with 8 bases in the middle. This CDR3 spans 11 amino acids. Germline CDR1 reads GTSNPN; CDR2 reads SVGIG (reference sequence). DNA for the CDR3: TGTGCCTGCCCGCGGGACACTGAAGCTTTCTTT. Translating it yields CACPRDTEAFF.

This clone was found a few times. The DNA for the CDR3 is TGTGCCAGCAGACCTACCCCGGGACTAGAGGACTACGAGCAGTACTTC. Amino acids: CASRPTPGLEDYEQYF. The chain is built from TRBV25-1 and TRBJ2-7, with 8 bases identical to TRBD2. The V gene end was trimmed by 6 bases and the J gene end by 3 bases; junction bases not matched to a gene: 13. The germline gives CDR1 MGHDK, CDR2 SYGVNS. This CDR3 contains 16 residues.

This clone appeared a few times. J is TRBJ2-1 and V is TRBV6-5; no reliable D call. Trimming took 2 bases from V and 4 from J, leaving 6 bases between them. The CDR3 spans 13 residues. Germline V gene sequence: CDR1 MNHEY, CDR2 SVGAGI. CDR3 nucleotides: TGTGCCAGCAGTTACACTGGATACAATGAGCAGTTCTTC. Residues: CASSYTGYNEQFF.

This clone was seen only a few times. The chain combines TRBV19 with TRBJ2-1, with unresolved D. The CDR3 extends over 14 amino acids. The germline V and J ends were trimmed by 5 bases and 10 bases, with 18 bases remaining between them. Germline V gives CDR1 LNHDA, CDR2 SQIVND (reference sequence). For the CDR3, the DNA is TGTGCCAGTAGTCCCCCTATGGGAATTCTAGAGCAGTTCTTC. Translating gives CASSPPMGILEQFF.

This clone was detected only a few times. The chain joins TRBV21-1 to TRBJ1-2; TRBD1 reflects the table's D call only, with no check against the DNA. TRBV21-1 corresponds to a pseudogene. The CDR3 contains 12 residues. The CDR3 nucleotides read TGTGCCAGCAGCAAACGGGCAGGGTCCCTGGCCTTC. This gives the protein CASSKRAGSLAF.

This clone was counted between two and nine times. The chain links TRBV5-4 to TRBJ2-1; 7 nucleotides match TRBD1. Germline V gene lookup returns CDR1 SGHNT and CDR2 YYREEE (reference sequence). This CDR3 has 14 residues. J gave up 8 bases and V 4 bases, and 9 bases lay outside the gene matches. CDR3 residues: CASSGMATGYEQFF. The CDR3 region has the DNA TGTGCCAGCAGCGGAATGGCGACAGGGTATGAGCAGTTCTTC.

J is TRBJ2-1 and V is TRBV11-2; TRBD2 aligns across 7 bases. V trimming: 3 bases; J trimming: 3 bases; junction bases outside the gene matches: 2. This CDR3 has 14 residues. The germline CDR1 and CDR2 sequences are SGHAT and FQNNGV. The CDR3 coding sequence is TGTGCCAGCAGCTTCGGGACTAACTACAATGAGCAGTTCTTC. This gives the protein CASSFGTNYNEQFF.

This clone has a handful of counts. The V and J genes are TRBV5-1 and TRBJ1-1; D perhaps matches TRBD1 (5 bases). Germline V lookup: CDR1 SGHRS, CDR2 YFSETQ. The CDR3 is 12 residues long. V dropped 4 bases and J dropped 11 bases, with 15 bases sitting between them. The CDR3 coding sequence is TGCGCCAGCAGCCCTGGACATCGCGACGCTTTCTTT. Its translation: CASSPGHRDAFF. The whole variable domain, filled in from reference TRBV5-1 and TRBJ1-1, reads KAGVTQTPRYLIKTRGQQVTLSCSPISGHRSVSWYQQTPGQGLQFLFEYFSETQRNKGNFPGRFSGRQFSNSRSEMNVSTLELGDSALYLCASSPGHRDAFFGQGTRLTVV.

V usage is TRBV4-1 and J usage is TRBJ1-4; D call uncertain. CDR1 is MGHRA and CDR2 is YSYEKL in the germline V gene. The CDR3 is made up of 13 amino acids. Trimming left V 0 bases short and J 7 bases short, with 6 bases between. The CDR3 loop is CASSQDRAEKLFF. In DNA, the CDR3 is TGCGCCAGCAGCCAAGATCGGGCTGAAAAACTGTTTTTT.

This chain links TRBV4-3 with TRBJ2-2, with D perhaps matching TRBD1 (5 bases). The germline V gene encodes CDR1 LGHNA and CDR2 YSLEER. The CDR3 loop spans 19 amino acids. V was shortened by 0 bases and J by 5 bases, with 22 bases between the two germline ends. Here the CDR3 DNA reads TGCGCCAGCAGCCAAGATCGAGAGGCATGGGGCGTCGCGACCGGGGAGCTGTTTTTT. Protein: CASSQDREAWGVATGELFF.

The genes are TRBV18 and TRBJ1-5; TRBD1 matches at 7 bases. This CDR3 is 13 amino acids long. After removal of 5 bases from V and 9 bases from J, the junction contained 7 bases not matched to a gene. CDR1 KGHSH and CDR2 LQKENI come from the germline V gene. CDR3 nucleotide sequence: TGTGCCAGCTCAGATACAGGGGATCGGCCCCAGCATTTT. It encodes CASSDTGDRPQHF. The entire variable domain, with the rest obtained from reference TRBV18 and TRBJ1-5, is as follows: NAGVMQNPRHLVRRRGQEARLRCSPMKGHSHVYWYRQLPEEGLKFMVYLQKENIIDESGMPKERFSAEFPKEGPSILRIQQVVRGDSAAYFCASSDTGDRPQHFGDGTRLSIL.

Only a few counts were recorded for this clone. The rearrangement joins TRBV5-1 to TRBJ2-5, with D perhaps matching TRBD1 (6 bases). The CDR3 extends over 15 amino acids. Per germline, CDR1 SGHRS and CDR2 YFSETQ. The V end lost 0 bases, the J end lost 1 base, and 10 bases lay between the germline ends. The CDR3 region has the DNA TGCGCCAGCAGCTTGGCCGGGACAAGCCAAGAGACCCAGTACTTC. As protein: CASSLAGTSQETQYF.

The table lists this clone with a few counts. The chain is built from TRBV28 and TRBJ2-5; D may be TRBD1 (6 bases). This CDR3 has 15 residues. The germline V gene encodes CDR1 MDHEN and CDR2 SYDVKM. The V end was cut by 7 bases, the J end by 4 bases, with 19 bases between. CDR3 bases: TGTGCCAGCACTCTACCCACCAGGGGATCAGAGACCCAGTACTTC. The encoded protein is CASTLPTRGSETQYF.